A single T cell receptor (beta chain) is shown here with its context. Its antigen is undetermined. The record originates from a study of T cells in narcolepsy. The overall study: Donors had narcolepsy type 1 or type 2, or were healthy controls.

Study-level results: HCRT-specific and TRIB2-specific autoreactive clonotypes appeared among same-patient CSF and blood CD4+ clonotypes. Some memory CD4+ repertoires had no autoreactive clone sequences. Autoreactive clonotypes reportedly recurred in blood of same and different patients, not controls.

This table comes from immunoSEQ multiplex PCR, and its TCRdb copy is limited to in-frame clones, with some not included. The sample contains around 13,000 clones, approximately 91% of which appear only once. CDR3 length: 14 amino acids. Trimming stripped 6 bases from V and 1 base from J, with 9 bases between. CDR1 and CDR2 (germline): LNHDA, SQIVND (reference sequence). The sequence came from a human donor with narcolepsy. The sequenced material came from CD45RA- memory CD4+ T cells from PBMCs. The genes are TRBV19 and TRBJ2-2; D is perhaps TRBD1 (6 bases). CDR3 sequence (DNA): TGTGCCAGTAGCATGACAGGGAACACCGGGGAGCTGTTTTTT. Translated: CASSMTGNTGELFF.